This T cell receptor beta chain derives from a study of CD8+ T cells in alopecia areata. cDNA serving as the sequencing template came from extracted, reverse transcribed RNA. Assay used: immunoSEQ multiplex PCR; TCRdb lists only in-frame clones, some missing. The sample lists over 100,000 clones; around 53% were seen once. Treatment denoted: oral pan-JAK inhibitor, 5-10 mg twice daily. The V gene lost 2 bases and the J gene lost 11 bases, with 16 bases spanning the gap. The CDR3 is 13 residues long. CDR1 is GTSNPN, CDR2 SVGIG, per germline (reference sequence). This TCR was sampled from a human donor with alopecia areata. The chain joins TRBV30 to TRBJ1-5; a possible D gene is TRBD1 (6 bases). This specimen was CD4+ T cells sorted from blood, taken at week 4, from a patient treated with tofacitinib. CDR3 bases: TGTGCCTGGAGTTGGGGGGGCGGCAAGGCCCAGCATTTT. It codes for CAWSWGGGKAQHF.